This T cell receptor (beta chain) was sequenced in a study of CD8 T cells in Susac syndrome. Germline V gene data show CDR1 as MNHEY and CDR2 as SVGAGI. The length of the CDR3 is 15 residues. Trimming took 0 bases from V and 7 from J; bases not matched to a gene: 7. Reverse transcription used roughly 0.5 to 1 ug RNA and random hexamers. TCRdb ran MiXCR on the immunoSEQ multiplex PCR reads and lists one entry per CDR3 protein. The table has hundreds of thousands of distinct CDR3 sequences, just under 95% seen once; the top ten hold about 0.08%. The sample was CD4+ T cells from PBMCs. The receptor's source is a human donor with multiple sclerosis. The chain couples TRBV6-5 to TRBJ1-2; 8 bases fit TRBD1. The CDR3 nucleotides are TGTGCCAGCAGTTACTCTGGACAGGGAGGAGGTGGCTACACCTTC. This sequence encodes CASSYSGQGGGGYTF.